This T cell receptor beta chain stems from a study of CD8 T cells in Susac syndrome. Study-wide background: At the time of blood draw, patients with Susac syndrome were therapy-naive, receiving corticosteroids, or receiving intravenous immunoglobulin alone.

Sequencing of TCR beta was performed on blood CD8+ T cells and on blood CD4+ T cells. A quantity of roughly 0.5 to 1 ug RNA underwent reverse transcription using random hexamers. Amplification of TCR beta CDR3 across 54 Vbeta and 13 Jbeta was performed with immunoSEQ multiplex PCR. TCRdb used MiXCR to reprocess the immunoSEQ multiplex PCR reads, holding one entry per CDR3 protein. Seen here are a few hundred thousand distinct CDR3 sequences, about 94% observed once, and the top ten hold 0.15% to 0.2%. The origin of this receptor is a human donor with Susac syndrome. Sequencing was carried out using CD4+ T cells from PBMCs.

CDR3 DNA: TGTGCCAGCAGGAACGGAGGGGAAGAGACCCAGTACTTC. Amino acids: CASRNGGEETQYF. The genes are TRBV6-2 or TRBV6-3 and TRBJ2-5; D is possibly TRBD2 (6 bases). V lost 6 bases, J lost 3 bases, and 11 bases lay in between. CDR3 length equals 13 residues. Looked up from germline, CDR1 is MNHEY and CDR2 is SVGEGT.